These 9 T cell receptor beta chains were sequenced from one sample in a study of blood T cells in healthy people across ages. Primers used in a second PCR of about 6 to 11 cycles were a sample-barcoded 5' primer and a J-beta primer mix. In TCRdb, the 5' RACE reads were re-called with MiXCR into one record per CDR3 protein. In the table there are some 690,000 distinct CDR3 sequences, about 20% of which are singletons. The sequenced sample was blood. The receptors originated from a man between 65 and 85 years old in good health.

This clonotype has a single count. One junction end does not reproduce the germline sequence, and a read error may be involved. The V call is TRBV6-5, the J call TRBJ2-4; possibly TRBD2 for D (5 bases). Germline assignment: CDR1 MNHEY and CDR2 SVGAGI. The CDR3 runs to 14 residues. The CDR3 sequence is CASSPRGAQNIQYF. The CDR3 DNA reads as TGTGCCAGCAGCCCCCGGGGAGCCCAAAACATTCAGTACTTC.

The chain carries TRBV12-3 or TRBV12-4 and TRBJ2-5; D might be TRBD1 or TRBD2, each matching 6 bases. The end of the DNA fits TRBJ2-7 better, so the J call may be wrong. The CDR3 length is 15 residues. This CDR3 reads CASIIRRRGLSEQYF. The CDR3 region has the DNA TGTGCCAGCATCATACGCCGTCGGGGGCTCAGCGAGCAGTACTTC.

Only a few counts were recorded for this clonotype. V usage is TRBV24-1 and J usage is TRBJ2-5; 7 bases are a match to TRBD2. Looked up from germline, CDR1 is KGHDR and CDR2 is SFDVKD. Germline trimming cut 7 bases from V and 1 base from J; bases unmatched to any gene: 2. The CDR3 has 13 amino acids. The CDR3 spells CATSREAQETQYF. The DNA of the CDR3 is TGTGCCACCAGCCGGGAGGCCCAAGAGACCCAGTACTTC.

Written as DNA, the CDR3 is TGTGCCAGCAGTCCTAGTCCCTGGGACAGCTCCTACGAGCAGTACGTC. This translates into CASSPSPWDSSYEQYV. This chain uses TRBV28 with TRBJ2-7; 7 bases map to TRBD1. Germline V gene sequence: CDR1 MDHEN, CDR2 SYDVKM. J lost 0 bases, V lost 5 bases, and 10 bases had no gene match. This CDR3 is 16 amino acids long.

The chain recombines TRBV7-9 with TRBJ1-6; 7 bases fit TRBD1. The CDR3 is 16 amino acids. The junction had 9 bases not matched to a gene; V was cut back by 5 bases and J by 5 bases. Germline V gene lookup returns CDR1 SEHNR and CDR2 FQNEAQ (reference sequence). This CDR3 is CASSSPRDSNNSPLHF. CDR3 nucleotides: TGTGCCAGCAGCAGTCCCAGGGACAGCAATAATTCACCCCTCCACTTT.

The chain has TRBV7-8 and TRBJ2-7; D call uncertain. The DNA end is more similar to TRBJ2-1, so the J call may be wrong. This CDR3 contains 15 residues. Germline V gene data show CDR1 as SGHVS and CDR2 as FQNEAQ. CDR3 bases: TGTGCCAGCAGCTTACTGATAAGCTCCTACAATGAGCAGTTCTTC. This sequence encodes CASSLLISSYNEQFF.

This clonotype has just a few counts. The CDR3: CASSVGVGGLGTGELFF. The DNA for the CDR3 is TGTGCCAGCAGCGTAGGAGTGGGGGGGCTAGGCACCGGGGAGCTGTTTTTT. The chain employs TRBV9 and TRBJ2-2, with a tentative D call TRBD2 (7 bases). The germline V gene has CDR1 SGDLS and CDR2 YYNGEE. Trimming removed 0 bases from V and 4 bases from J, with 16 bases in between. This CDR3 contains 17 residues. Drawing the rest from reference TRBV9 and TRBJ2-2, the complete variable domain is DSGVTQTPKHLITATGQRVTLRCSPRSGDLSVYWYQQSLDQGLQFLIQYYNGEERAKGNILERFSAQQFPDLHSELNLSSLELGDSALYFCASSVGVGGLGTGELFFGEGSRLTVL.

This clonotype turned up a few times. The chain has TRBV12-3 or TRBV12-4 and TRBJ1-2, with D unresolved. Trimming left V 1 base short and J 4 bases short, with 10 bases between. There are 14 residues in the CDR3. CDR3: CASSLGPDGYGYTF. In nucleotides, the CDR3 is TGTGCCAGCAGTTTAGGTCCGGACGGCTATGGCTACACCTTC.

The V call is TRBV5-1, the J call TRBJ2-7, with 8 bases lining up with TRBD1. This CDR3 has 14 residues. Losses at the gene ends were 1 base for V and 6 bases for J; bases not matched to a gene: 6. Germline V gene data show CDR1 as SGHRS and CDR2 as YFSETQ. CDR3 amino acids: CASSLLDRVGEQYF. The CDR3 DNA follows: TGCGCCAGCAGCTTGTTGGACAGGGTTGGCGAGCAGTACTTC.